This T cell receptor beta chain was found in a study of technical replicates of blood from several donors. The table came from immunoSEQ multiplex PCR; TCRdb's copy has only in-frame clones and leaves some out. Seen here are tens of thousands of clones, about 94% observed once, and the top ten hold around 0.25%. Germline loops: CDR1 MNHNY, CDR2 SVGAGI (reference sequence). V lost 0 bases and J 4 bases, leaving 9 bases between the germline ends. The CDR3 totals 14 residues. The sample comprised T cells isolated from PBMCs. The receptor comes from a human donor in good health. The chain has TRBV6-6 and TRBJ2-5, with D possibly being TRBD1 (5 bases). CDR3 coding DNA: TGTGCCAGCAGTTACTCGATAAGGGGAGAGACCCAGTACTTC. Translated: CASSYSIRGETQYF.